The 28 T cell receptor beta chains listed next were all sequenced from one sample in a study of low-dose radiotherapy and immunotherapy resistance in tumors. First-strand cDNA used TRAV- and TRBV-specific primers, covering alpha and beta chains. Using a constant-region primer together with a V-primer adapter, TCRs were subjected to 20 to 25 PCR cycles of amplification. Via MiXCR, TCRdb re-called the reads, giving one row per CDR3 protein. The data contain about 58,000 distinct CDR3 sequences, 23% of them seen just once; the ten biggest clones take up approximately 6.4%. The time point is: after trial treatment. Described treatment: LDRT plus nivolumab, ipilimumab, low-dose cyclophosphamide and aspirin (RACIN trial). The material sequenced was PBMCs, taken after low-dose radiotherapy plus immunotherapy. These receptor sequences come from a male donor with prostate cancer.

As concerns this clonotype: A far larger clone differs by one base, so this is likely a read error. This sequence joins TRBV7-2 and TRBJ2-5; the D gene is possibly TRBD1 (5 bases). V shed 5 bases and J shed 1 base, with 14 bases lying between them. This CDR3 region has 15 residues. Germline values: CDR1 SGHTA, CDR2 FQGNSA. The CDR3 DNA follows: TGTGCCAGCAGCAGAGATCCTAGGGGCCAAGAGACCCAGTACTTC. Its translation is CASSRDPRGQETQYF.

This clonotype was counted many times. V and J are TRBV6-8 and TRBJ2-5, with D possibly TRBD2 on 5 matching bases. The CDR3 runs 16 residues. V gave up 2 bases and J gave up 4 bases, with 17 bases separating them. Germline V gene lookup returns CDR1 MNHGY and CDR2 SAAAGT. The CDR3 DNA follows: TGTGCCAGCAGTTACGAAAGCGGATTTTTGGGAGAGACCCAGTACTTC. This gives the protein CASSYESGFLGETQYF.

In its sample, this clonotype was seen many times. The chain couples TRBV19 to TRBJ2-7; D uncertain. Trimming shortened V by 4 bases and J by 6 bases, and 16 bases separated the two germline ends. The CDR3 has 14 residues. Germline V gene sequence: CDR1 LNHDA, CDR2 SQIVND (reference sequence). The CDR3: CASSKGPVPSEQYF. CDR3 DNA sequence: TGTGCCAGTAGTAAGGGCCCAGTGCCGAGCGAGCAGTACTTC.

The chain couples TRBV13 to TRBJ1-5; D is ambiguous. The CDR3 is 15 residues long. V was cut by 3 bases and J by 3 bases, with 12 bases left in between. Germline values: CDR1 PRHDT, CDR2 FYEKMQ (reference sequence). The CDR3, as DNA: TGTGCCAGCAGCTTGGGAGGGAATAACAATCAGCCCCAGCATTTT. Translation: CASSLGGNNNQPQHF. Full variable domain (remainder filled in from reference TRBV13 and TRBJ1-5): AAGVIQSPRHLIKEKRETATLKCYPIPRHDTVYWYQQGPGQDPQFLISFYEKMQSDKGSIPDRFSAQQFSDYHSELNMSSLELGDSALYFCASSLGGNNNQPQHFGDGTRLSIL.

As concerns this clonotype: A far larger clone differs by one base, so this is likely a read error. The chain links TRBV7-3 to TRBJ2-5; TRBD1 matches 7 bases. The CDR3 contains 13 residues. CDR1 SGHTA and CDR2 FQGTGA come from the germline V gene. The CDR3 bases are TGTGCCAACAGCTTGGGACAGCGCGAGACCCAGTACTTC. It codes for CANSLGQRETQYF.

In this sample, this clonotype turned up many times. J is TRBJ2-3 and V is TRBV27; 7 positions match TRBD2. Per germline, CDR1 MNHEY and CDR2 SMNVEV (reference sequence). V shed 6 bases and J 5 bases; nucleotides not matched to a gene: 14. The CDR3 has 16 residues. The CDR3 nucleotides read TGTGCCAGCAGAAGTCTAGCGGCGGGGGAGGGAGATACGCAGTATTTT. It yields the protein CASRSLAAGEGDTQYF.

This clonotype was counted at least ten times. This CDR3 is CASSRSREVPEAFF. The CDR3 nucleotides read TGTGCCAGTAGTCGGTCGAGGGAGGTCCCTGAAGCTTTCTTT. The rearrangement links TRBV19 to TRBJ1-1, with D uncertain. Deletions cut 5 bases from V and 6 bases from J, with 16 bases between. The CDR3 loop spans 14 amino acids. Germline loops: CDR1 LNHDA, CDR2 SQIVND (reference sequence). The full variable domain, completed using reference TRBV19 and TRBJ1-1, is DGGITQSPKYLFRKEGQNVTLSCEQNLNHDAMYWYRQDPGQGLRLIYYSQIVNDFQKGDIAEGYSVSREKKESFPLTVTSAQKNPTAFYLCASSRSREVPEAFFGQGTRLTVV.

V is TRBV28 and J is TRBJ2-1, with 14 bases aligning to TRBD2. The germline gives CDR1 MDHEN, CDR2 SYDVKM. This CDR3 spans 18 amino acids. Unmatched junction bases numbered 8, after V lost 2 bases and J lost 5 bases. The CDR3 nucleotides are TGTGCCAGCAGTTTAGCCGGGACTAGCGGGAGCGGTGACAATGAGCAGTTCTTC. This encodes CASSLAGTSGSGDNEQFF.

This clonotype was seen repeatedly, ten times or more. The chain joins TRBV11-1 to TRBJ2-7; D ambiguous. V was pared by 1 base and J by 3 bases, with 10 bases between. The CDR3 is made up of 14 amino acids. Germline-derived CDR1 and CDR2 are SGHAT and FQDESV (reference sequence). The DNA of the CDR3 is TGTGCCAGCAGCTTAGTATCAGACGTCTACGAGCAGTACTTC. It specifies CASSLVSDVYEQYF.

The table lists this clonotype with many counts. The chain recombines TRBV7-9 with TRBJ1-1; 7 bases line up with TRBD1. CDR3 length: 15 amino acids. Trimming took 0 bases from V and 6 from J; bases not matched to a gene: 7. Per the germline V gene, CDR1 is SEHNR and CDR2 is FQNEAQ (reference sequence). CDR3 bases: TGTGCCAGCAGCTTAGCACCCAGGGGGGTTCCTGAAGCTTTCTTT. Translated: CASSLAPRGVPEAFF.

This clonotype showed up many times. The junction departs from germline at one end; a sequencing error may be responsible. V gene TRBV3-1 combines with J gene TRBJ2-2; D could derive from TRBD1 or TRBD2 (5 bases each). The CDR3 runs to 13 residues. Germline assignment: CDR1 LGHDT and CDR2 YNNKEL (reference sequence). The CDR3 sequence: CASSQGVPGELFF. The CDR3 region has the DNA TGCGCCAGCAGCCAGGGAGTTCCCGGGGAGCTGTTTTTT.

In regard to this clonotype: One base separates it from a far larger clone, so it is likely a read error. The chain joins TRBV13 to TRBJ2-5, with D uncertain. The CDR3 has 15 amino acids. The germline CDR1 and CDR2 sequences are PRHDT and FYEKMQ (reference sequence). The CDR3 protein is CANSDELGPGETQYF. For the CDR3, the DNA is TGTGCCAACAGCGACGAGCTAGGGCCCGGAGAGACCCAGTACTTC.

In this sample, this clonotype turned up many times. The chain uses TRBV20-1 and TRBJ2-3, with 7 nucleotides matching TRBD2. Germline CDR1 and CDR2: DFQATT and SNEGSKA (reference sequence). V shed 3 bases, J shed 3 bases, and the junction held 6 bases outside the gene matches. This CDR3 contains 14 residues. The CDR3 loop reads CSASLTSRTDTQYF. CDR3 DNA: TGCAGTGCTAGCCTGACTAGCCGTACAGATACGCAGTATTTT.

To note about this clonotype: A far bigger clonotype differs at one base, so this is likely a read error. V and J are TRBV5-4 and TRBJ2-7; no definite D call. V was shortened by 0 bases and J by 7 bases, with 20 bases between the two germline ends. Germline V gives CDR1 SGHNT, CDR2 YYREEE (reference sequence). The CDR3 has 16 residues. CDR3 DNA: TGTGCCAGCAGCTTGGGGAGCACCAGACCCTACAATGAGCAGTACTTC. Translated, it gives CASSLGSTRPYNEQYF. The entire variable domain, with the rest obtained from reference TRBV5-4 and TRBJ2-7, is as follows: ETGVTQSPTHLIKTRGQQVTLRCSSQSGHNTVSWYQQALGQGPQFIFQYYREEENGRGNFPPRFSGLQFPNYSSELNVNALELDDSALYLCASSLGSTRPYNEQYFGPGTRLTVT.

This clonotype has at least ten counts. The chain joins TRBV6-2 or TRBV6-3 to TRBJ2-5, with 8 bases identical to TRBD1. V shed 2 bases and J 2 bases; nucleotides not matched to a gene: 1. This CDR3 has 14 amino acids. Germline CDR1 MNHEY, CDR2 SVGEGT. The CDR3 protein is CASSYQGAQETQYF. The CDR3 DNA reads TGTGCCAGCAGTTACCAGGGGGCGCAAGAGACCCAGTACTTC.

V is TRBV10-3 and J is TRBJ1-2; perhaps TRBD1 as D (6 bases). The CDR3 runs to 12 residues. CDR1 ENHRY and CDR2 SYGVKD come from the germline V gene. V was shortened by 3 bases and J by 5 bases, with 7 bases between the two germline ends. CDR3 in DNA: TGTGCCATCAGTGAAGGGGGATATGGCTACACCTTC. Translating gives CAISEGGYGYTF.

The chain combines TRBV6-6 with TRBJ2-2; the match to TRBD2 covers 8 bases. This CDR3 contains 14 residues. Germline lookup yields CDR1 MNHNY and CDR2 SVGAGI (reference sequence). After removal of 5 bases from V and 5 bases from J, the junction contained 4 bases not matched to a gene. The CDR3 sequence: CASSRGGTTGELFF. CDR3 sequence (DNA): TGTGCCAGCAGTCGGGGGGGCACAACCGGGGAGCTGTTTTTT.

This clonotype is classed as medium-sized. The chain links TRBV28 to TRBJ2-7; no definite D call. V lost 3 bases and J 3 bases, leaving 9 bases between the germline ends. CDR3 length: 13 amino acids. The germline V gene has CDR1 MDHEN and CDR2 SYDVKM. CDR3 protein: CASSFRGLYEQYF. The CDR3 nucleotides are TGTGCCAGCAGTTTCCGTGGTCTCTACGAGCAGTACTTC.

The CDR3 coding sequence is TGTGCCAGCAGTCCTACAGGGGAATACGGCTACACCTTC. Translation: CASSPTGEYGYTF. The rearrangement joins TRBV28 to TRBJ1-2; 7 positions match TRBD1. The germline V gene has CDR1 MDHEN and CDR2 SYDVKM. The CDR3 totals 13 residues. J was trimmed by 8 bases and V by 5 bases; bases with no gene match: 8.

This clonotype was seen repeatedly, ten times or more. The chain couples TRBV20-1 to TRBJ1-4, with TRBD1 matching over 8 bases. The CDR3 is 14 amino acids. Germline CDR1 DFQATT, CDR2 SNEGSKA (reference sequence). V trimming: 6 bases; J trimming: 8 bases; junction bases outside the gene matches: 11. DNA for the CDR3: TGCAGTGCCCGGAGGACAGGGCCTGAGGAAAAACTGTTTTTT. It specifies CSARRTGPEEKLFF.

There are many counts of this clonotype. The genes are TRBV12-3 or TRBV12-4 and TRBJ1-2; D is unclear. V was cut by 0 bases and J by 4 bases, with 9 bases left in between. The CDR3 runs to 14 residues. The CDR3 here is CASSLAGESYGYTF. The CDR3 DNA reads as TGTGCCAGCAGTTTAGCCGGGGAAAGCTATGGCTACACCTTC.

This clonotype was recorded many times. This chain links TRBV28 with TRBJ2-5; tentatively, D is TRBD2 (5 bases). The CDR3 covers 15 residues. V was clipped by 5 bases and J by 2 bases, with 15 bases between them. Per germline, CDR1 MDHEN and CDR2 SYDVKM. CDR3 in DNA: TGTGCCAGCAGTCCCATCACTAGGGAACAAGAGACCCAGTACTTC. Its translation: CASSPITREQETQYF.

This clonotype was observed many times. The rearrangement uses TRBV12-3 or TRBV12-4 and TRBJ2-6; unclear D gene. V shed 3 bases and J shed 1 base, with 7 bases lying between them. CDR3 length: 15 residues. The CDR3 loop reads CASSFLGSGANVLTF. The CDR3 coding sequence is TGTGCCAGCAGTTTTTTGGGGTCTGGGGCCAACGTCCTGACTTTC.

This clonotype was seen ten or more times. The chain links TRBV4-1 to TRBJ2-1; 8 bases map to TRBD2. The V segment lost 3 bases and the J segment 3 bases; nucleotides outside the gene matches: 7. Germline-derived CDR1 and CDR2 are MGHRA and YSYEKL. There are 16 residues in the CDR3. The CDR3 DNA follows: TGCGCCAGCAGCCACAGTGCGAGCGGGAGCTACAATGAGCAGTTCTTC. Protein product: CASSHSASGSYNEQFF.

The sample holds many counts of this clonotype. This chain uses TRBV6-2 or TRBV6-3 with TRBJ2-3; TRBD2 agrees at 9 bases. Trimming took 7 bases from V and 10 from J; bases not matched to a gene: 15. CDR1 MNHEY and CDR2 SVGEGT come from the germline V gene. This CDR3 has 15 amino acids. The CDR3 DNA reads TGTGCCAGCAAATACAAGCGGGAGGATCCTCGAGCGCAGTATTTT. It specifies CASKYKREDPRAQYF.

This clonotype was detected a few times. The chain links TRBV5-1 to TRBJ2-7; 11 bases match TRBD1. The junction had 6 bases not matched to a gene; V was cut back by 4 bases and J by 3 bases. Looked up from germline, CDR1 is SGHRS and CDR2 is YFSETQ. CDR3 length: 15 amino acids. The CDR3 loop is CASSTGQGASYEQYF. The CDR3 DNA reads TGCGCCAGCAGCACCGGACAGGGGGCGAGCTACGAGCAGTACTTC.

This chain links TRBV27 with TRBJ2-1, with D hard to call. Germline V gene data show CDR1 as MNHEY and CDR2 as SMNVEV (reference sequence). V was cut by 0 bases and J by 9 bases, with 15 bases left in between. The CDR3 length is 15 residues. The CDR3 sequence: CASSLSPLGLGEQFF. As DNA, the CDR3 is TGTGCCAGCAGTTTATCCCCGCTTGGTCTCGGTGAGCAGTTCTTC.

The rearrangement uses TRBV7-2 and TRBJ1-5; 9 nucleotides agree with TRBD1. Per the germline V gene, CDR1 is SGHTA and CDR2 is FQGNSA. With V trimmed by 1 base and J by 2 bases, 0 bases remained unmatched. This CDR3 spans 15 amino acids. CDR3 region: CASSLGTGGNQPQHF. In DNA form, the CDR3 reads TGTGCCAGCAGCTTAGGGACAGGGGGCAATCAGCCCCAGCATTTT.